These T cell receptor beta chains were read from a single sample in a study of T cells in Graves' hyperthyroidism and ophthalmopathy. TCRdb analysed the multiplex PCR reads with MiXCR anew, one entry per CDR3 protein. The repertoire holds fewer than 650,000 distinct CDR3 sequences, with more than 11% as singletons. Sequencing used blood. The source is a woman aged 25 to 39 with Graves' hyperthyroidism that later progressed to Graves' ophthalmopathy. Each CDR3 is given with its conserved first and last residue. D genes are given only for firm matches. The size of a clone is reported for some rows only, either as once, few or many, or as a class for expanded clones.

len,v_gene,d_gene,abundance,j_gene,CDR3nt,CDR3aa
11,TRBV6-1,.,.,TRBJ2-5,TGTGCCAGCAGTCTCGCGGGAACGGAATACTTC,CASSLAGTEYF
15,TRBV5-4,TRBD1,many,TRBJ1-2,TGTGCCAGCAGCGTAGACAGGGTCTCTAACTATGGCTACACCTTC,CASSVDRVSNYGYTF
14,TRBV28,.,many,TRBJ2-7,TGTGCCAGCAGTTGGTCAGGGAATCGGGGCGAGCAGTACTTC,CASSWSGNRGEQYF
15,TRBV7-2,.,.,TRBJ2-7,TGTGCCAGCAGCTTAGCGAGGGCGGGTCCCTACGAGCAGTACTTC,CASSLARAGPYEQYF
15,TRBV4-3,.,many,TRBJ1-1,TGCGCCAGCAGCGGGGAGGGGAGAGGGGTGGATGAAGCTTTCTTT,CASSGEGRGVDEAFF
18,TRBV9,TRBD1,once,TRBJ2-1,TGTGCCAGCAGCGTAACCTATCCGGGACAGGGGGCCTACAATGAGCAGTTCTTC,CASSVTYPGQGAYNEQFF
13,TRBV11-2,TRBD1,many,TRBJ2-1,TGTGCCAGCAGCTTTGCAGGGGGCGGTGAGCAGTTCTTC,CASSFAGGGEQFF
15,TRBV12-3/TRBV12-4,TRBD2,.,TRBJ2-3,TGTGCCAGCAGTTCTCGGACTAGCGGGAGGGATACGCAGTATTTT,CASSSRTSGRDTQYF
12,TRBV29-1,.,many,TRBJ2-7,TGCAGCGTTTTCGCGGGCTCCTACGAGCAGTACTTC,CSVFAGSYEQYF
16,TRBV20-1,TRBD1,many,TRBJ1-6,TGCAGTGCTAGAGCCGTGGGACAGATCTTAAATTCACCCCTCCACTTT,CSARAVGQILNSPLHF
19,TRBV7-3,TRBD2,.,TRBJ2-2,TGTGCCAGCAGCTTAGGGTATTATAGGCTAGCGGATAACACCGGGGAGCTGTTTTTT,CASSLGYYRLADNTGELFF
11,TRBV12-3/TRBV12-4,.,few,TRBJ2-7,TGTGCCAGCAGCCAACTGGACGAGCAGTACTTC,CASSQLDEQYF
13,TRBV10-3,TRBD1,many,TRBJ1-1,TGTGCCACCGAGATACCAGGGGGCACTGAAGCTTTCTTT,CATEIPGGTEAFF
18,TRBV7-9,TRBD2,few,TRBJ2-2,TGTGCCAGCAGCGCCGGGACTAGCGGGAGCCTGAACACCGGGGAGCTGTTTTTT,CASSAGTSGSLNTGELFF
15,TRBV7-9,.,.,TRBJ1-1,TGTGCCATCAGCGACGATTGGACATTGAACACTGAAGCTTTCTTT,CAISDDWTLNTEAFF
14,TRBV29-1,TRBD2,few,TRBJ2-7,TGCAGCGTTTCAATCCTAGCGGGATCCTACGAGCAGTACTTC,CSVSILAGSYEQYF
16,TRBV6-5,TRBD1,.,TRBJ2-2,TGTGCCAGCAGCCCACCGACAGGGGCGGACACCGGGGAGCTGTTTTTT,CASSPPTGADTGELFF
12,TRBV11-2,.,.,TRBJ2-1,TGTGCCATCAGCTTAGGGCCGTATGAGCAGTTCTTC,CAISLGPYEQFF
14,TRBV6-1,.,few,TRBJ2-1,TGTGCCAGCATTAATGGGCCTAATGAGGATGAGCAGTTCTTC,CASINGPNEDEQFF
13,TRBV28,.,.,TRBJ2-7,TGTGCCAGCAGTTTTGTGGGCCGGAACGAGCAGTACTTC,CASSFVGRNEQYF
14,TRBV27,.,many,TRBJ1-1,TGTGCCAGCAGTTTCGGACAGCTGAACACTGAAGCTTTCTTT,CASSFGQLNTEAFF
15,TRBV3-1,.,many,TRBJ2-7,TGTGCCAGCAGTCCAACCGGGACGGAGACCTACGAGCAGTACTTC,CASSPTGTETYEQYF
15,TRBV2,TRBD1,many,TRBJ1-4,TGTGCCAGCACCCCTGACCGGGACAGGGGTGAAAAACTGTTTTTT,CASTPDRDRGEKLFF
15,TRBV6-2/TRBV6-3,.,many,TRBJ2-2,TGTGCCAGCAGAGGAACCACAGGGAGGCCCGGGGAGCTGTTTTTT,CASRGTTGRPGELFF
15,TRBV29-1,.,many,TRBJ1-4,TGCAGCGTTGAAAGTGAGTCCAGTTTGGATGAAAAACTGTTTTTT,CSVESESSLDEKLFF
11,TRBV12-5,.,many,TRBJ2-5,TGTGCTAGTGGGGGCGAAGAGACCCAGTACTTC,CASGGEETQYF
15,TRBV11-2,.,.,TRBJ1-6,TGTGCCAGCAGCTTAGGACGGGGAGACAATTCACCCCTCCACTTT,CASSLGRGDNSPLHF
16,TRBV12-5,TRBD1,few,TRBJ1-2,TGTGCTAGTGGTTTGGCCCGGACAGGGCGGTCCTATGGCTACACCTTC,CASGLARTGRSYGYTF
13,TRBV4-1,.,many,TRBJ1-4,TGCGCCAGCAGCCAAGATTTTCGTGAAAAACTGTTTTTT,CASSQDFREKLFF
15,TRBV7-3,TRBD2,few,TRBJ2-1,TGTGCCAGCAGCCCTCGGGAGGGGTCCTACAATGAGCAGTTCTTC,CASSPREGSYNEQFF
16,TRBV5-1,TRBD1,many,TRBJ1-1,TGCGCCAGCAGCTCCCGGACAGGGAGGGCGAGCACTGAAGCTTTCTTT,CASSSRTGRASTEAFF
16,TRBV5-1,.,many,TRBJ2-1,TGCGCCAGCAGCTTGGCGGGGGTACCGCCCTACAATGAGCAGTTCTTC,CASSLAGVPPYNEQFF
16,TRBV28,TRBD1,many,TRBJ1-2,TGTGCCAGCAGTTTGCCGGGACAGGGGGCTCTATATGGCTACACCTTC,CASSLPGQGALYGYTF
17,TRBV30,TRBD1,.,TRBJ1-3,TGTGCCTGGAGTACCCGACAGGGGAAGATCTCTGGAAACACCATATATTTT,CAWSTRQGKISGNTIYF
16,TRBV9,TRBD2,many,TRBJ2-5,TGTGCCAGCAGCACCGGACTAGCGGGAGTTAAAGAGACCCAGTACTTC,CASSTGLAGVKETQYF
14,TRBV19,.,few,TRBJ1-1,TGTGCCAGTAGTATAGGATGGGAGAACACTGAAGCTTTCTTT,CASSIGWENTEAFF
15,TRBV19,.,many,TRBJ2-1,TGTGCCAGTAGTATCCAAGTCAGCTCCTACAATGAGCAGTTCTTC,CASSIQVSSYNEQFF
11,TRBV6-1,.,many,TRBJ1-1,TGTGCCAGCAGTTCCGGGGCCCAAGCTTTCTTT,CASSSGAQAFF
14,TRBV7-6,.,many,TRBJ2-1,TGTGCCAGCAGCCCCCCGGGGGCCAGGGATGAGCAGTTCTTC,CASSPPGARDEQFF
14,TRBV20-1,.,few,TRBJ2-1,TGCAGTGTTGGGCGGGACGGGGCCTACAATGAGCAGTTCTTC,CSVGRDGAYNEQFF
16,TRBV28,TRBD2,many,TRBJ2-7,TGTGCCAGCAGTCCCCGGACTAGCGGGATTCTAGGAGAGCAGTACTTC,CASSPRTSGILGEQYF
14,TRBV27,.,many,TRBJ1-2,TGTGCCAGCAGAAGATCAGGGGACAACTATGGCTACACCTTC,CASRRSGDNYGYTF
14,TRBV20-1,.,.,TRBJ2-4,TGCAGTGCTAGATCGGGACTAGCCAAAAACATTCAGTACTTC,CSARSGLAKNIQYF
18,TRBV12-3/TRBV12-4,TRBD1,many,TRBJ1-2,TGTGCCAGCAGTTTCGGTTCGGGACAGGGGGCCGGAGGCTATGGCTACACCTTC,CASSFGSGQGAGGYGYTF
13,TRBV27,.,few,TRBJ2-7,TGTGCCAGCAGTCCGACTACGCCCTACGAGCAGTACTTC,CASSPTTPYEQYF
14,TRBV29-1,TRBD2,many,TRBJ2-7,TGCAGCGTTGAAACTAGCGGGTTTAACTACGAGCAGTACTTC,CSVETSGFNYEQYF
15,TRBV7-9,TRBD1,.,TRBJ1-5,TGTGCCAGCAGCTTGGGCAGGGGGCCCGGTCAGCCCCAGCATTTT,CASSLGRGPGQPQHF
14,TRBV2,.,.,TRBJ2-3,TGTGCCAGCCCCGAGGTAGGGGCCGGAGATACGCAGTATTTT,CASPEVGAGDTQYF
15,TRBV4-1,.,.,TRBJ1-1,TGCGCCAGCAGCCATCGCACCCTCGGGGGCACTGAAGCTTTCTTT,CASSHRTLGGTEAFF
14,TRBV27,.,.,TRBJ2-7,TGTGCCAGCAGTTCCGTCGGGAGTCTCTACGAGCAGTACTTC,CASSSVGSLYEQYF